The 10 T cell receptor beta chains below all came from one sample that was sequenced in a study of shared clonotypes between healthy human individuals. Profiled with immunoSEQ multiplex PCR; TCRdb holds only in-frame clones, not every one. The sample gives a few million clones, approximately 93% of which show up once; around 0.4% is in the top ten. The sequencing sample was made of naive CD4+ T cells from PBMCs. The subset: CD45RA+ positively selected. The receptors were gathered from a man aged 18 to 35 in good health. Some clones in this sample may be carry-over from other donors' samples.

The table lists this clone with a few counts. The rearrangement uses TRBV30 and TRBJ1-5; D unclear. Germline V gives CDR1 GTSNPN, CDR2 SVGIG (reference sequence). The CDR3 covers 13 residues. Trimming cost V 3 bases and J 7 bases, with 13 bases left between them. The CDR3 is CAWRVNGGQPQHF. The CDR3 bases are TGTGCCTGGAGAGTAAATGGTGGGCAGCCCCAGCATTTT.

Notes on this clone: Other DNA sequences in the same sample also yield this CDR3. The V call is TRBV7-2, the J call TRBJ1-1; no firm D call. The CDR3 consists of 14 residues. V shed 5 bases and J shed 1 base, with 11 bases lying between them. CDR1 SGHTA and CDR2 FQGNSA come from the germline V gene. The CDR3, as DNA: TGTGCCAGCAGCCCCGAAGGTAGGAACACTGAAGCTTTCTTT. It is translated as CASSPEGRNTEAFF.

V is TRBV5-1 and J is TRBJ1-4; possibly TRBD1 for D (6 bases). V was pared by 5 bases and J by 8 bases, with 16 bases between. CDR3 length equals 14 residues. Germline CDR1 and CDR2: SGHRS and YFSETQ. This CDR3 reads CASRGGPGAEKLFF. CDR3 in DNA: TGCGCCAGCAGGGGGGGCCCAGGGGCGGAAAAACTGTTTTTT.

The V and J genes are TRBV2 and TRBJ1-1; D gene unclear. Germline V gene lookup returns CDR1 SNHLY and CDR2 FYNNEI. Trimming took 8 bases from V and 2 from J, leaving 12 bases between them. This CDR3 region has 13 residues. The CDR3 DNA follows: TGTGCCAGCGAGCGGACGGTAAACACTGAAGCTTTCTTT. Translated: CASERTVNTEAFF.

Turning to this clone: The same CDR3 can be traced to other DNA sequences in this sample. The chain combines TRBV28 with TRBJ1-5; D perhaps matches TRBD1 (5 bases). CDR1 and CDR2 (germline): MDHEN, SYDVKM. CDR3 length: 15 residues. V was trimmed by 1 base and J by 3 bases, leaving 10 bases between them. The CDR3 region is CASSLSGRDNQPQHF. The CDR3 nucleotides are TGTGCCAGCAGTTTATCGGGCAGGGACAATCAGCCCCAGCATTTT.

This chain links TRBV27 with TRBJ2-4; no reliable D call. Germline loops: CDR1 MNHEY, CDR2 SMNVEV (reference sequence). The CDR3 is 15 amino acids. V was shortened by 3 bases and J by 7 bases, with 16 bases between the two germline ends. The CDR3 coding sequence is TGTGCCAGCAGTTTTACGTGGGAATTTGCCAACATTCAGTACTTC. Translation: CASSFTWEFANIQYF.

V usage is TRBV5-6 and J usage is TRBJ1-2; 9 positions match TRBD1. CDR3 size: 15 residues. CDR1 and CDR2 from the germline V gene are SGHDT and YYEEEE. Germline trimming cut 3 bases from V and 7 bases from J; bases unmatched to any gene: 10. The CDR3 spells CASSSRDRVGGGYTF. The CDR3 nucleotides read TGTGCCAGCAGCTCTCGGGACAGGGTAGGCGGTGGCTACACCTTC.

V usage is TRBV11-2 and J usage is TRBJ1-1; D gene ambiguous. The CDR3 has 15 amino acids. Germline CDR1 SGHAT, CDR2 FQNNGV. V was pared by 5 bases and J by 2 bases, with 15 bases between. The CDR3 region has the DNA TGTGCCAGCAGCCAGTGGGAGGTCGGTAACACTGAAGCTTTCTTT. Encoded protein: CASSQWEVGNTEAFF.

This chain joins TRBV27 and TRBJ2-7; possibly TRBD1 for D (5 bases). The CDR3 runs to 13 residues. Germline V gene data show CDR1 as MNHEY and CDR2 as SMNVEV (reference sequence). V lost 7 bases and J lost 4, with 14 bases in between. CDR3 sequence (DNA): TGTGCCAGCACCCAGGGATCGCCTTACGAGCAGTACTTC. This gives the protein CASTQGSPYEQYF.

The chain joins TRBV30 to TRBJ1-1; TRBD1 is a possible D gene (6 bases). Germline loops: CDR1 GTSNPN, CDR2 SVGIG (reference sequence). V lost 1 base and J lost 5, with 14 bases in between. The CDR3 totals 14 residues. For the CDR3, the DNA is TGTGCCTGGAGTGAACCGGGGGCAGGAACTGAAGCTTTCTTT. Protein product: CAWSEPGAGTEAFF.